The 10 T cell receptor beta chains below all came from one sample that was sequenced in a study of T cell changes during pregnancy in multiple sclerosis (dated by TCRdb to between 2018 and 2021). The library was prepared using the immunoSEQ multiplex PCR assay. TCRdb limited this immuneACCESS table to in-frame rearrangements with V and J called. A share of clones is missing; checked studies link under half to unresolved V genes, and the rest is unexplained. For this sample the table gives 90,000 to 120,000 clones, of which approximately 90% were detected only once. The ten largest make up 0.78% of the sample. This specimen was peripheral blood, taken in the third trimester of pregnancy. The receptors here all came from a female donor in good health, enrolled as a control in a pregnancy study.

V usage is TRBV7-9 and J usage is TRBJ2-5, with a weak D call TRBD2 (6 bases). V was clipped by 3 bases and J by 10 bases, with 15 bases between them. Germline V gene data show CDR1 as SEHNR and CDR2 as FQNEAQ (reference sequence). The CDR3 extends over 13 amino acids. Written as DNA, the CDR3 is TGTGCCAGCAGCTTTGGTGACGGGGGTGGCCAGTACTTC. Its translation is CASSFGDGGGQYF.

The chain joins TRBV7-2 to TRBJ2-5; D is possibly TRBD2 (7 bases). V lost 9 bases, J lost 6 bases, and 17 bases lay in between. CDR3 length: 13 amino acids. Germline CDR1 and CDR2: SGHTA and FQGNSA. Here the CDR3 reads CASRVSGGQTQYF. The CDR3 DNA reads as TGTGCCAGTAGGGTATCCGGGGGGCAGACCCAGTACTTC.

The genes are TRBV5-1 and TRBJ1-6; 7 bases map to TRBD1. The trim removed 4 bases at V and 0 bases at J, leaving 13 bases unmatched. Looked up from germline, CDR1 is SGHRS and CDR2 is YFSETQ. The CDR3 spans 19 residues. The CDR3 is CASSPGGKLQSSYNSPLHF. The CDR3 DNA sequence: TGCGCCAGCAGCCCAGGGGGGAAACTCCAGAGCTCCTATAATTCACCCCTCCACTTT.

The CDR3 region has the DNA TGTGCCTGGAGTGTACTGGGACAGGGGGCTGAAGCTTTCTTT. Translating gives CAWSVLGQGAEAFF. The chain uses TRBV30 and TRBJ1-1; 11 bases map to TRBD1. Germline CDR1 and CDR2: GTSNPN and SVGIG (reference sequence). V gave up 0 bases and J gave up 6 bases; unmatched junction bases: 3. There are 14 residues in the CDR3. The whole variable domain, remainder taken from reference TRBV30 and TRBJ1-1, is SQTIHQWPATLVQPVGSPLSLECTVEGTSNPNLYWYRQAAGRGLQLLFYSVGIGQISSEVPQNLSASRPQDRQFILSSKKLLLSDSGFYLCAWSVLGQGAEAFFGQGTRLTVV.

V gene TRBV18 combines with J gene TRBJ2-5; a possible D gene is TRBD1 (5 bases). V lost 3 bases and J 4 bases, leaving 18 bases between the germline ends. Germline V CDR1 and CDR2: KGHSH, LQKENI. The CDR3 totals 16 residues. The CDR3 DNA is TGTGCCAGCTCACCCGGATGGGCAGGGTTAGGAGAGACCCAGTACTTC. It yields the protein CASSPGWAGLGETQYF.

The CDR3: CASSLAGGGETQYF. The CDR3 DNA reads TGTGCCAGCAGCTTAGCGGGAGGTGGGGAGACCCAGTACTTC. J is TRBJ2-5 and V is TRBV11-2; TRBD2 agrees at 7 bases. CDR1 and CDR2 (germline): SGHAT, FQNNGV. V lost 1 base and J lost 5; bases outside the gene matches: 4. This CDR3 comprises 14 residues.

The CDR3 is CASSPPVNRGSTDTQYF. CDR3 in DNA: TGTGCCAGCTCACCACCGGTCAACAGGGGAAGCACAGATACGCAGTATTTT. The chain employs TRBV18 and TRBJ2-3, with TRBD1 identical over 7 bases. The CDR3 extends over 17 amino acids. V shed 0 bases and J 0 bases; nucleotides not matched to a gene: 6. Germline V gene data show CDR1 as KGHSH and CDR2 as LQKENI. Drawing the rest from reference TRBV18 and TRBJ2-3, the complete variable domain is NAGVMQNPRHLVRRRGQEARLRCSPMKGHSHVYWYRQLPEEGLKFMVYLQKENIIDESGMPKERFSAEFPKEGPSILRIQQVVRGDSAAYFCASSPPVNRGSTDTQYFGPGTRLTVL.

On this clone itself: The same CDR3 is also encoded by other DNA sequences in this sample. Here the CDR3 DNA reads TGTGCCAGCAGCCCCAGCGGAGGTTACAATGAGCAGTTCTTC. Protein product: CASSPSGGYNEQFF. The V gene is TRBV7-9, the J gene TRBJ2-1; maybe TRBD2 (5 bases). V lost 5 bases and J lost 4, with 12 bases in between. There are 14 residues in the CDR3. The germline V gene has CDR1 SEHNR and CDR2 FQNEAQ (reference sequence).

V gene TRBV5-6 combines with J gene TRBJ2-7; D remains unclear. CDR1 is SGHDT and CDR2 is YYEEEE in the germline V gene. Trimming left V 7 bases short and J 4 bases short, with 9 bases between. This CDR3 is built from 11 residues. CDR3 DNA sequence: TGTGCCAGCGGAAGCGCATACGAGCAGTACTTC. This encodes CASGSAYEQYF.

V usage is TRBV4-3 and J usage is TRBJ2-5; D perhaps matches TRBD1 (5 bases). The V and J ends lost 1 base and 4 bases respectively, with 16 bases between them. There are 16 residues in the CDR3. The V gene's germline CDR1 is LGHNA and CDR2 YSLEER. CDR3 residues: CASSQVGVSSAETQYF. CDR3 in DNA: TGCGCCAGCAGCCAAGTAGGGGTTTCGTCGGCAGAGACCCAGTACTTC.